The 11 T cell receptor beta chains listed next were all sequenced from one sample in a study of monozygotic twins with inflammatory bowel disease. TCRdb re-called the 5' RACE reads and gives one entry per CDR3 protein, without DNA. This sample's table has about 300,000 distinct CDR3 sequences. The sample was blood. The receptors were gathered from a human donor with ulcerative colitis or Crohn's disease, or a healthy co-twin of an affected twin (not recorded which).

The V call is TRBV27, the J call TRBJ1-1; TCRdb proposes TRBD1, but this gene call is untestable without DNA. Germline V lookup: CDR1 MNHEY, CDR2 SMNVEV (reference sequence). The CDR3 contains 13 residues. CDR3 protein: CASSARTAKEAFF.

The rearrangement uses TRBV5-6 and TRBJ2-5; the D gene TCRdb calls, TRBD2, cannot be checked with no DNA. The CDR3 runs to 13 residues. CDR1 and CDR2 from the germline V gene are SGHDT and YYEEEE. CDR3 protein: CASSLAEPGTQYF.

The V call is TRBV11-2, the J call TRBJ2-1; TCRdb's D call of TRBD2 is untestable without DNA. Per germline, CDR1 SGHAT and CDR2 FQNNGV. CDR3 size: 18 residues. This chain's CDR3 is CASSKQESGTIPYNEQFF.

The gene calls are TRBV6-5 and TRBJ1-1; TCRdb selects TRBD1, and the lack of DNA leaves this call unchecked. Germline V gene lookup returns CDR1 MNHEY and CDR2 SVGAGI. The CDR3 contains 16 residues. CDR3 in amino acids: CASSYSRTRLGTEAFF.

The chain is built from TRBV7-9 and TRBJ2-3; TCRdb selects TRBD2, and the lack of DNA leaves this call unchecked. Germline-derived CDR1 and CDR2 are SEHNR and FQNEAQ (reference sequence). The CDR3 loop spans 12 amino acids. This CDR3 reads CASSATSGSPYF.

The J gene is TRBJ1-4, the V gene TRBV5-1. Germline V gene sequence: CDR1 SGHRS, CDR2 YFSETQ. The CDR3 is 14 residues long. The CDR3: CASSFTGMNEKLFF.

The rearrangement joins TRBV5-1 to TRBJ2-1; the D call of TRBD2 rests on TCRdb alone, since no DNA is present to check it. This CDR3 has 13 residues. The germline V gene encodes CDR1 SGHRS and CDR2 YFSETQ. The CDR3 loop reads CASVLAGGNEQFF.

The V call is TRBV2, the J call TRBJ2-7. CDR3 length: 13 amino acids. Germline V gene data show CDR1 as SNHLY and CDR2 as FYNNEI. The CDR3 loop is CASSVARTYEQYF. Looking up the rest from reference TRBV2 and TRBJ2-7 gives the full variable domain: EPEVTQTPSHQVTQMGQEVILRCVPISNHLYFYWYRQILGQKVEFLVSFYNNEISEKSEIFDDQFSVERPDGSNFTLKIRSTKLEDSAMYFCASSVARTYEQYFGPGTRLTVT.

The gene calls are TRBV19 and TRBJ1-5. The germline V gene encodes CDR1 LNHDA and CDR2 SQIVND (reference sequence). The CDR3 has 19 amino acids. The CDR3 sequence: CASSPSGLKGRYSNQPQHF.

The V gene is TRBV25-1, the J gene TRBJ2-5; the D call of TRBD1 rests on TCRdb alone, since no DNA is present to check it. The germline V gene encodes CDR1 MGHDK and CDR2 SYGVNS. There are 15 residues in the CDR3. CDR3 loop: CASSARQGARETQYF.

This chain uses TRBV29-1 with TRBJ2-1; the D gene TCRdb calls, TRBD1, cannot be checked with no DNA. The CDR3 length is 12 residues. Per the germline V gene, CDR1 is SQVTM and CDR2 is ANQGSEA. The CDR3 here is CSVEGQALEQFF.